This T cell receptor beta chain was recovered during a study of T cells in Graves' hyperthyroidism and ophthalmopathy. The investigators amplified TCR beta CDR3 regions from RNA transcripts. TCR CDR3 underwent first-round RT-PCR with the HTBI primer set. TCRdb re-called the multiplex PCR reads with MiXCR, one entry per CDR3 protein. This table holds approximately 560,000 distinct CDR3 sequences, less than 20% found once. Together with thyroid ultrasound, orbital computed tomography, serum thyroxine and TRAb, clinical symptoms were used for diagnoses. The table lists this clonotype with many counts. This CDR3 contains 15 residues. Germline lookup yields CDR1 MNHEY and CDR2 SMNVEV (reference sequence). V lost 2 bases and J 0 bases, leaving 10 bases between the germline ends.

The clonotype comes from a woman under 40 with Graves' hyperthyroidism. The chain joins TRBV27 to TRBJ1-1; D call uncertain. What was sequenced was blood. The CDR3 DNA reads TGTGCCAGCAGTTTAGAGTCCCCGGTGAACACTGAAGCTTTCTTT. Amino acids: CASSLESPVNTEAFF.